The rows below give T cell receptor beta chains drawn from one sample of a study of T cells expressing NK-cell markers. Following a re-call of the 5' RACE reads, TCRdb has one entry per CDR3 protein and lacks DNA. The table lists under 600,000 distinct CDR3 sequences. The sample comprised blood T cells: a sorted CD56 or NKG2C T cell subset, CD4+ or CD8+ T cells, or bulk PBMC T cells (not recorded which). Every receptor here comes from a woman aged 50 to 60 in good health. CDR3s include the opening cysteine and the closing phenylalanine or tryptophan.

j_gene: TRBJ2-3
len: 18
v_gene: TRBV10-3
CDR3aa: CAISESSLAGGFTDTQYF

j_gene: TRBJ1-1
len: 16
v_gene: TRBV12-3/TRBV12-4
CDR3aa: CASSLGPGEAVTEAFF

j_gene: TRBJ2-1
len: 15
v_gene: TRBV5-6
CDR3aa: CASTMLAGDYNEQFF

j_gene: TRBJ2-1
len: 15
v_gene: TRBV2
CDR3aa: CASSERTGPNDEQFF

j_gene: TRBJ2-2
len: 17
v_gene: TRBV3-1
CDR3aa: CASSQYHAGRGTGELFF

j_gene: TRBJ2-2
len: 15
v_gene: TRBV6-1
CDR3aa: CASSGQGLNTGELFF

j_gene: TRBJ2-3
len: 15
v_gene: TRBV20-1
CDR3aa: CSARVSLLGADTQYF

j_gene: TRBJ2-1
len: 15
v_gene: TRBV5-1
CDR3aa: CASSPRDSYYNEQFF

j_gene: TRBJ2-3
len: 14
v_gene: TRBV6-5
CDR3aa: CASSLGTRVDTQYF

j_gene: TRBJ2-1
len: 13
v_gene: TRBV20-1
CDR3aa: CSASREAVNEQFF

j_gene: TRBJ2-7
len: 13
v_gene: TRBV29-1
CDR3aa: CSVDPEQTGEQYF

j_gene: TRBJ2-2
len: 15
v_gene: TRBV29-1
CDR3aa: CSGSRLADNTGELFF

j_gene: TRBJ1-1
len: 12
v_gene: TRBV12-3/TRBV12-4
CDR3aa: CASAYDPTEAFF

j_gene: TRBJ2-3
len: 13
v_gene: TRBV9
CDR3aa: CASRRYGTDTQYF

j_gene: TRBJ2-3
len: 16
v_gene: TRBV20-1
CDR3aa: CSARNADLASTDTQYF

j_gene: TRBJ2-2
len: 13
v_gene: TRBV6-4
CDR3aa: CASSVRNTGELFF

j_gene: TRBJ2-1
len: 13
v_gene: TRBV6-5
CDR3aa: CASSYVVRGEQFF

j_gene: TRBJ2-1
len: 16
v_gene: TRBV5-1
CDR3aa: CASSLEVTSGSSEQFF

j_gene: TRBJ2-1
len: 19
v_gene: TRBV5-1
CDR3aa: CASSPSPGTGIRSYNEQFF

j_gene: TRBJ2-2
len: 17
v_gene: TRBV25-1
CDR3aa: CASSEIGQGARTGELFF

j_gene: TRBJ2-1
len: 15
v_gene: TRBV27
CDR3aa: CASSLYGPSFNEQFF

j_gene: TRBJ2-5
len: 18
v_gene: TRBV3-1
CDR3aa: CASSQSRTSGRAGETQYF

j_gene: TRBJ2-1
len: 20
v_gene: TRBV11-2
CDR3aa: CASSPRGHSGRLSSYNEQFF

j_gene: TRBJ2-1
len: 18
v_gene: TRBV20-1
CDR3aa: CSARGTPGGLGTHNEQFF

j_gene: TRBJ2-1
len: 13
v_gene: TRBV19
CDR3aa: CASALVGGYEQFF

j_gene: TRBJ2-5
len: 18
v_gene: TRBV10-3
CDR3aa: CAISPVRGSGNQQETQYF

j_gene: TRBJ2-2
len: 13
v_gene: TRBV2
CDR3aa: CASSPDYTGELFF

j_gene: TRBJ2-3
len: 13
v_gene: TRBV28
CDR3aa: CASIGVPTDTQYF

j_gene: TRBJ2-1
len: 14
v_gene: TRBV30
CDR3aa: CAWSVQRLRDEQFF

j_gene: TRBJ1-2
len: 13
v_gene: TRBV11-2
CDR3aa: CASSSTGGRGYTF

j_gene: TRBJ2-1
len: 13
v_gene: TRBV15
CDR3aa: CATNPDRAKWQFF

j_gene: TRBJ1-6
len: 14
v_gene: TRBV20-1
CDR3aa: CSASPGSRNSPLHF

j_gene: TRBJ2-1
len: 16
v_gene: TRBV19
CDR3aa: CASSTEGTGGSYEQFF

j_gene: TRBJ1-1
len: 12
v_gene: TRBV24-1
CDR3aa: CATSDFGWQAFF

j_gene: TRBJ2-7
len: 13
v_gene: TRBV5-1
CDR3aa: CASSLDLGYEQYF

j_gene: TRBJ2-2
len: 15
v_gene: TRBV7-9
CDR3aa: CASSLVEGPAGELFF

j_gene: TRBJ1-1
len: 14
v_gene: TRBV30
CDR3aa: CAWSPGGGFTEAFF

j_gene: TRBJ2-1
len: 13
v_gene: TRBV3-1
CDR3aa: CASSYGPSSGQFF

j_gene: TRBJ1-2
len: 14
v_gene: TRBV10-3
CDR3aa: CAISESSYLNGYTF

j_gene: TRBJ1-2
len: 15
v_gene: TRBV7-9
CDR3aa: CASSLGRTDHYGYTF

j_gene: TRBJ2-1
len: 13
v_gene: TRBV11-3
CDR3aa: CASSLSASGEQFF

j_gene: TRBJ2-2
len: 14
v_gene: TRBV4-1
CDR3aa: CASSDVRNTGELFF

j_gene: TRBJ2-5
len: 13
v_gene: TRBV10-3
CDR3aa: CATKRTGKETQYF